The next 25 T cell receptor beta chains were all read from a single sample in a study of blood T cell repertoires in COVID-19. The protocol was immunoSEQ multiplex PCR, while the TCRdb copy is restricted to in-frame clones and leaves out a portion. This sample has some 270,000 clones, with under 90% found just once. The source material was PBMCs or T cells enriched from blood (not recorded which). The receptors here all came from a woman between 40 and 55 years old who had recovered from COVID-19.

The chain carries TRBV19 and TRBJ2-7; 8 nucleotides align to TRBD2. CDR3 length equals 16 residues. Germline values: CDR1 LNHDA, CDR2 SQIVND (reference sequence). Germline trimming cut 5 bases from V and 3 bases from J; bases unmatched to any gene: 12. The chain's CDR3 is CASSATSGGAFYEQYF. The CDR3 nucleotides are TGTGCCAGTAGTGCTACTTCCGGGGGGGCATTCTACGAGCAGTACTTC. Combining the CDR3 with reference TRBV19 and TRBJ2-7 gives the whole variable domain DGGITQSPKYLFRKEGQNVTLSCEQNLNHDAMYWYRQDPGQGLRLIYYSQIVNDFQKGDIAEGYSVSREKKESFPLTVTSAQKNPTAFYLCASSATSGGAFYEQYFGPGTRLTVT.

This chain uses TRBV19 with TRBJ1-1, with 7 bases fitting TRBD1. This CDR3 has 17 residues. Trimming removed 10 bases from V and 0 bases from J; junction bases left unmatched: 17. Germline assignment: CDR1 LNHDA and CDR2 SQIVND (reference sequence). In DNA, the CDR3 is TGTGCCACTACCATCTCGACAGGGACGTCCCTGAACACTGAAGCTTTCTTT. Translating gives CATTISTGTSLNTEAFF.

The V and J genes are TRBV9 and TRBJ2-3, with D possibly TRBD1 on 6 matching bases. The CDR3 length is 14 residues. From germline, CDR1 is SGDLS and CDR2 YYNGEE. V was pared by 0 bases and J by 1 base, with 6 bases between. The CDR3 DNA follows: TGTGCCAGCAGCGTAGAGGGGGGCACAGATACGCAGTATTTT. Its translation is CASSVEGGTDTQYF. The entire variable domain, with the rest obtained from reference TRBV9 and TRBJ2-3, is as follows: DSGVTQTPKHLITATGQRVTLRCSPRSGDLSVYWYQQSLDQGLQFLIQYYNGEERAKGNILERFSAQQFPDLHSELNLSSLELGDSALYFCASSVEGGTDTQYFGPGTRLTVL.

This chain connects TRBV6-5 to TRBJ1-3; D is unclear. Germline assignment: CDR1 MNHEY and CDR2 SVGAGI. With 0 bases removed from V and 2 bases from J, the gap between germline ends came to 8 bases. CDR3 size: 15 residues. For the CDR3, the DNA is TGTGCCAGCAGTTACTCGAGGCAGACTGGAAACACCATATATTTT. Amino acids: CASSYSRQTGNTIYF.

The chain recombines TRBV19 with TRBJ2-1; 8 nucleotides match TRBD1. The V and J ends lost 6 bases and 7 bases, in that order; junction bases with no gene match: 11. The CDR3 contains 15 residues. Germline values: CDR1 LNHDA, CDR2 SQIVND (reference sequence). Here the CDR3 reads CASRGWTGSRNEQFF. The CDR3 DNA reads as TGTGCCAGTAGGGGGTGGACAGGGAGTAGAAATGAGCAGTTCTTC. The full variable domain, rest sourced from reference TRBV19 and TRBJ2-1, is DGGITQSPKYLFRKEGQNVTLSCEQNLNHDAMYWYRQDPGQGLRLIYYSQIVNDFQKGDIAEGYSVSREKKESFPLTVTSAQKNPTAFYLCASRGWTGSRNEQFFGPGTRLTVL.

This clone was observed once. V usage is TRBV19 and J usage is TRBJ2-2; TRBD1 is a possible D gene (5 bases). V was clipped by 10 bases and J by 1 base, with 13 bases between them. CDR1 and CDR2 (germline): LNHDA, SQIVND (reference sequence). This CDR3 has 14 residues. The CDR3 DNA sequence: TGTGCCACCGAACCTCAGGGGAACACCGGGGAGCTGTTTTTT. Amino acids: CATEPQGNTGELFF.

This clone was detected a few times. V gene TRBV5-1 combines with J gene TRBJ2-3; TRBD2 agrees at 11 bases. Germline trimming cut 0 bases from V and 6 bases from J; bases unmatched to any gene: 3. Germline V lookup: CDR1 SGHRS, CDR2 YFSETQ. The CDR3 contains 15 residues. The CDR3 region is CASSLVASGGDTQYF. The CDR3 nucleotides read TGCGCCAGCAGCTTGGTGGCTAGCGGGGGGGATACGCAGTATTTT.

This chain uses TRBV5-1 with TRBJ2-2, with TRBD2 matching over 7 bases. Trimming cost V 4 bases and J 1 base; bases outside gene matches: 1. Germline values: CDR1 SGHRS, CDR2 YFSETQ. The CDR3 length is 14 residues. The CDR3 spells CASSRGVNTGELFF. CDR3 coding DNA: TGCGCCAGCAGCCGGGGGGTGAACACCGGGGAGCTGTTTTTT. Full variable domain (missing parts from reference TRBV5-1 and TRBJ2-2): KAGVTQTPRYLIKTRGQQVTLSCSPISGHRSVSWYQQTPGQGLQFLFEYFSETQRNKGNFPGRFSGRQFSNSRSEMNVSTLELGDSALYLCASSRGVNTGELFFGEGSRLTVL.

The CDR3 coding sequence is TGTGCCAGCAGCCAGGGGGGGGACTTTAGCACAGATACGCAGTATTTT. Translated: CASSQGGDFSTDTQYF. The chain couples TRBV4-2 to TRBJ2-3; 7 nucleotides match TRBD2. V was clipped by 3 bases and J by 0 bases; unmatched bases: 6. Germline V gene lookup returns CDR1 LGHNA and CDR2 YNFKEQ. This CDR3 comprises 16 residues.

The V call is TRBV7-3, the J call TRBJ1-1; D is undetermined. V lost 1 base, J lost 6 bases, and 9 bases lay in between. CDR3 length equals 13 residues. Germline CDR1 and CDR2: SGHTA and FQGTGA. The CDR3 DNA reads as TGTGCCAGCAGCTTAAGCTTAAACTCTGAAGCTTTCTTT. Translating it yields CASSLSLNSEAFF. The entire variable domain, with the rest obtained from reference TRBV7-3 and TRBJ1-1, is as follows: GAGVSQTPSNKVTEKGKYVELRCDPISGHTALYWYRQSLGQGPEFLIYFQGTGAADDSGLPNDRFFAVRPEGSVSTLKIQRTERGDSAVYLCASSLSLNSEAFFGQGTRLTVV.

This clone was picked up one time. The chain links TRBV12-3 or TRBV12-4 to TRBJ1-1; D perhaps matches TRBD1 (5 bases). The CDR3 is 13 amino acids. Trimming took 8 bases from V and 4 from J, leaving 14 bases between them. The DNA of the CDR3 is TGTGCCAGCCTCTTTCGGGGGGGCACTGAAGCTTTCTTT. Translated, it gives CASLFRGGTEAFF.

The genes are TRBV7-9 and TRBJ1-5; no firm D call. Trimming shortened V by 1 base and J by 11 bases, and 12 bases separated the two germline ends. The CDR3 totals 13 residues. Germline lookup yields CDR1 SEHNR and CDR2 FQNEAQ (reference sequence). This CDR3 reads CASSLGPGLAQHF. The CDR3 DNA is TGTGCCAGCAGCTTAGGTCCGGGTTTGGCCCAGCATTTT.

The chain links TRBV18 to TRBJ1-1; D not certain. The CDR3 is 14 amino acids. V lost 1 base, J lost 3 bases, and 9 bases lay in between. Germline CDR1 reads KGHSH; CDR2 reads LQKENI. In DNA form, the CDR3 reads TGTGCCAGCTCACCACTGAGGCTGGACACTGAAGCTTTCTTT. Amino acid sequence: CASSPLRLDTEAFF.

DNA for the CDR3: TGTGCCACCAGTGACACGACTGCCACAGATACGCAGTATTTT. This codes for CATSDTTATDTQYF. The rearrangement links TRBV24-1 to TRBJ2-3; D is uncertain. The CDR3 extends over 14 amino acids. V was clipped by 4 bases and J by 2 bases, with 9 bases between them. From germline, CDR1 is KGHDR and CDR2 SFDVKD.

This clone is a singleton in its sample. V is TRBV19 and J is TRBJ2-5, with D unclear. V lost 7 bases and J lost 5, with 11 bases in between. CDR3 length: 12 amino acids. The V gene's germline CDR1 is LNHDA and CDR2 SQIVND (reference sequence). CDR3 nucleotides: TGTGCCAGTAAAAATCGGTGGGAGACCCAGTACTTC. Protein product: CASKNRWETQYF.

This clone was detected once. The chain has TRBV2 and TRBJ2-6; no reliable D call. CDR3 length: 15 amino acids. V was cut by 5 bases and J by 5 bases, with 13 bases left in between. Germline V gene data show CDR1 as SNHLY and CDR2 as FYNNEI. The CDR3 DNA reads as TGTGCCAGCAGTCCCGTGGGCGCCCGGGCCAACGTCCTGACTTTC. It specifies CASSPVGARANVLTF.

This chain joins TRBV7-9 and TRBJ1-2; 7 nucleotides align to TRBD1. J was trimmed by 0 bases and V by 5 bases; bases with no gene match: 9. CDR1 is SEHNR, CDR2 FQNEAQ, per germline (reference sequence). The CDR3 extends over 16 amino acids. This CDR3 reads CASSPATGSPNYGYTF. CDR3 coding DNA: TGTGCCAGCAGCCCCGCGACAGGGTCTCCTAACTATGGCTACACCTTC.

The chain combines TRBV11-3 with TRBJ2-1; 9 bases are shared with TRBD2. CDR1 is SGHNT and CDR2 is YENEEA in the germline V gene. V lost 5 bases to trimming and J lost 3 bases; unmatched junction nucleotides: 5. The CDR3 consists of 15 residues. In nucleotides, the CDR3 is TGTGCCAGCAGCGCAGCGGGAGGTTTCTACAATGAGCAGTTCTTC. Protein product: CASSAAGGFYNEQFF.

V is TRBV27 and J is TRBJ2-3; 7 bases match TRBD2. The J segment lost 1 base and the V segment lost 5 bases, leaving 9 bases of the junction unmatched. Germline V lookup: CDR1 MNHEY, CDR2 SMNVEV (reference sequence). This CDR3 spans 16 amino acids. CDR3 nucleotides: TGTGCCAGCAGTCCGGGACTATCTGTCCGCACAGATACGCAGTATTTT. This gives the protein CASSPGLSVRTDTQYF.

The V and J genes are TRBV9 and TRBJ2-7; D is undetermined. This CDR3 comprises 13 residues. CDR1 and CDR2 from the germline V gene are SGDLS and YYNGEE. Trimming took 4 bases from V and 0 from J, leaving 8 bases between them. CDR3 loop: CASSKQSSYEQYF. CDR3 coding DNA: TGTGCCAGCAGCAAACAGAGCTCCTACGAGCAGTACTTC.

This clone was counted a few times. V gene TRBV29-1 combines with J gene TRBJ1-1, with 7 nucleotides matching TRBD1. Germline CDR1 and CDR2: SQVTM and ANQGSEA. The CDR3 contains 14 residues. V dropped 7 bases and J dropped 5; count of bases not matched to a gene: 13. The CDR3 is CSGRRGGEGTEAFF. CDR3 nucleotides: TGCAGCGGGCGTCGAGGGGGCGAAGGGACTGAAGCTTTCTTT.

The V and J genes are TRBV3-1 (or the pseudogene TRBV3-2) and TRBJ2-1; TRBD2 aligns across 10 bases. V lost 1 base and J lost 4; bases outside the gene matches: 4. The CDR3 covers 16 residues. The germline CDR1 and CDR2 sequences are LGHDT and YNNKEL (reference sequence). Here the CDR3 reads CASSQASGREYNEQFF. CDR3 bases: TGTGCCAGCAGCCAAGCTAGCGGGAGAGAGTACAATGAGCAGTTCTTC.

The CDR3 sequence is CASSQRTERNTEAFF. DNA of the CDR3: TGTGCCAGCAGTCAAAGGACAGAGCGAAACACTGAAGCTTTCTTT. The chain combines TRBV6-5 with TRBJ1-1, with D possibly being TRBD1 (6 bases). Trimming shortened V by 5 bases and J by 2 bases, and 15 bases separated the two germline ends. Per the germline V gene, CDR1 is MNHEY and CDR2 is SVGAGI. The CDR3 has 15 amino acids.

The CDR3: CAWSRAGKQPQHF. DNA for the CDR3: TGTGCCTGGAGCCGGGCGGGAAAACAGCCCCAGCATTTT. The chain employs TRBV30 and TRBJ1-5, with D unclear. The germline V gene encodes CDR1 GTSNPN and CDR2 SVGIG (reference sequence). CDR3 size: 13 residues. Between the trimmed V and J ends, which lost 3 bases and 7 bases, there was a span of 13 bases.

The chain is built from TRBV29-1 and TRBJ1-4; the D gene is possibly TRBD1 (6 bases). Looked up from germline, CDR1 is SQVTM and CDR2 is ANQGSEA. The V end was cut by 4 bases, the J end by 5 bases, with 11 bases between. The CDR3 length is 13 residues. In DNA form, the CDR3 reads TGCAGCGTTGGTTGGGACAAGAATGAAAAACTGTTTTTT. Its translation: CSVGWDKNEKLFF.